The 11 T cell receptor beta chains reported below all come from one sample, sequenced in a study of blood T cell repertoires in COVID-19. The repertoire was sequenced with immunoSEQ multiplex PCR; TCRdb's copy has only in-frame clones and lacks some. The sample has some 200,000 clones; 80% to 85% are singletons. Sequencing was performed on peripheral blood. These receptors originate from a woman aged 55-69 years who had recovered from COVID-19.

J is TRBJ2-2 and V is TRBV7-9, with a tentative D call TRBD2 (5 bases). Looked up from germline, CDR1 is SEHNR and CDR2 is FQNEAQ (reference sequence). The CDR3 consists of 16 residues. The V and J ends lost 1 base and 4 bases respectively, with 13 bases between them. The CDR3 loop reads CASSLVRGVGTGELFF. DNA of the CDR3: TGTGCCAGCAGCTTAGTACGGGGAGTAGGCACCGGGGAGCTGTTTTTT.

This clone has only one observation. The CDR3 nucleotides are TGTGCCAGCAGCTTACACCGGGACTTCCAAGAGACCCAGTACTTC. Its protein is CASSLHRDFQETQYF. This sequence joins TRBV7-3 and TRBJ2-5; possibly TRBD2 for D (6 bases). Trimming removed 2 bases at V and 1 base at J, with 11 bases between. The V gene's germline CDR1 is SGHTA and CDR2 FQGTGA. The CDR3 is made up of 15 amino acids.

The V gene is TRBV27, the J gene TRBJ1-1; the match to TRBD1 covers 12 bases. Germline trimming cut 5 bases from V and 5 bases from J; bases unmatched to any gene: 12. Germline CDR1 reads MNHEY; CDR2 reads SMNVEV (reference sequence). The CDR3 contains 17 residues. As DNA, the CDR3 is TGTGCCAGCAGTACCTTACCGGGACAGGGGGCTAGTACTGAAGCTTTCTTT. Protein product: CASSTLPGQGASTEAFF.

This chain uses TRBV5-1 with TRBJ1-2; possibly TRBD1 for D (6 bases). Trimming removed 1 base at V and 3 bases at J, with 10 bases between. There are 14 residues in the CDR3. Germline lookup yields CDR1 SGHRS and CDR2 YFSETQ. Written as DNA, the CDR3 is TGCGCCAGCAGCTTGCAACAGGGCGACTATGGCTACACCTTC. Protein: CASSLQQGDYGYTF.

This clone was counted between two and nine times. V and J are TRBV28 and TRBJ1-2; D not certain. This CDR3 contains 12 residues. Looked up from germline, CDR1 is MDHEN and CDR2 is SYDVKM. Deletions cut 10 bases from V and 8 bases from J, with 17 bases between. CDR3 in DNA: TGTGCCATCACACCCGTGGCCGGGGGCTACACCTTC. Protein product: CAITPVAGGYTF.

The chain carries TRBV27 and TRBJ1-6, with D perhaps matching TRBD1 (5 bases). This CDR3 is 18 amino acids long. The V gene lost 5 bases and the J gene lost 2 bases, with 19 bases spanning the gap. Germline V gene data show CDR1 as MNHEY and CDR2 as SMNVEV (reference sequence). The CDR3, as DNA: TGTGCCAGCAGTCCCCGCCCCCAGGGTAGCACCTATAATTCACCCCTCCACTTT. Protein product: CASSPRPQGSTYNSPLHF.

V gene TRBV7-9 combines with J gene TRBJ2-7, with D perhaps TRBD2 (5 bases). CDR3 length equals 15 residues. Germline CDR1 SEHNR, CDR2 FQNEAQ (reference sequence). V was pared by 1 base and J by 3 bases, with 13 bases between. The CDR3 nucleotides read TGTGCCAGCAGCTTAGGGCCGGGAAGGTACTACGAGCAGTACTTC. Amino acid sequence: CASSLGPGRYYEQYF.

This clone was counted only a few times. The J gene is TRBJ2-7, the V gene TRBV5-1; 10 bases are a match to TRBD1. Germline lookup yields CDR1 SGHRS and CDR2 YFSETQ. The length of the CDR3 is 15 residues. V dropped 4 bases and J dropped 1; count of bases not matched to a gene: 5. The CDR3 sequence is CASSGGTGASYEQYF. CDR3 in DNA: TGCGCCAGCAGCGGAGGGACAGGGGCTTCCTACGAGCAGTACTTC.

This chain links TRBV2 with TRBJ2-3, with 15 nucleotides matching TRBD2. The germline CDR1 and CDR2 sequences are SNHLY and FYNNEI. There are 17 residues in the CDR3. The J segment lost 4 bases and the V segment lost 5 bases, leaving 7 bases of the junction unmatched. The CDR3 region has the DNA TGTGCCAGCAGTACGCGGACTAGCGGGGGGGCACCAGATACGCAGTATTTT. Protein sequence: CASSTRTSGGAPDTQYF.

The rearrangement links TRBV18 to TRBJ1-3; TRBD1 aligns across 8 bases. This CDR3 is built from 16 residues. CDR1 KGHSH and CDR2 LQKENI come from the germline V gene. The ends lost 6 bases at V and 3 bases at J; junction bases unmatched: 10. The CDR3, as DNA: TGTGCCAGCTCCCGACAGGGGCTAGGAGGTGGAAACACCATATATTTT. The encoded protein is CASSRQGLGGGNTIYF.

The genes are TRBV19 and TRBJ1-2; tentative D call: TRBD1 (5 bases). The CDR3 is 14 residues long. Germline CDR1 and CDR2: LNHDA and SQIVND (reference sequence). The ends were cut back, 7 bases at V and 4 bases at J, with 16 bases in the middle. This CDR3 is CASTGGGIVYGYTF. The CDR3 DNA follows: TGTGCCAGTACCGGCGGGGGGATAGTCTATGGCTACACCTTC.